A selection of T cell receptor beta chains follows, all from one sample in a study of cytomegalovirus exposure and HLA in healthy donors. Sequencing was performed with immunoSEQ multiplex PCR; in TCRdb, only in-frame clones are kept and a portion is missing. This sample has about 120,000 clones, with around 69% found just once. Sample: PBMCs. Source of these receptors: a woman in her 40s in good health and CMV-seropositive. The CDR3 runs from the conserved cysteine through the conserved F or W. The D gene is left open where the match is weak. Not all rows give a size; the values are once, few, many and, for expanded clones, a class.

D gene	V gene	J gene	CDR3 length	clone size	CDR3 DNA	CDR3 protein
.	TRBV5-1	TRBJ1-1	14	.	TGCGCCAGCAGCTTGCGACAGACCAACACTGAAGCTTTCTTT	CASSLRQTNTEAFF
TRBD1	TRBV18	TRBJ2-5	16	.	TGTGCCAGCTCACCAGCCACGACAGGGCGGGCAGAGACCCAGTACTTC	CASSPATTGRAETQYF
.	TRBV5-6	TRBJ1-2	13	.	TGTGCCAGCAGCTCCGCGGCTAACTATGGCTACACCTTC	CASSSAANYGYTF
.	TRBV7-9	TRBJ2-5	14	.	TGTGCCAGCAGCTTGTTCGCGGGGGCAGAGACCCAGTACTTC	CASSLFAGAETQYF
TRBD2	TRBV27	TRBJ2-3	15	.	TGTGCCACCTCCCCCCGCGGGGGGGCCGCAGATACGCAGTATTTT	CATSPRGGAADTQYF
.	TRBV14	TRBJ2-3	14	.	TGTGCCAGCAGCCCCCGCCAGGGTACAGATACGCAGTATTTT	CASSPRQGTDTQYF
TRBD1	TRBV7-8	TRBJ2-3	14	.	TGTGCCAGCACTGGGACAGGGGGGGCAGATACGCAGTATTTT	CASTGTGGADTQYF
.	TRBV9	TRBJ2-7	16	.	TGTGCCAGCAGCTCACCTCGCGGGGGCCCCTCCTACGAGCAGTACTTC	CASSSPRGGPSYEQYF
TRBD2	TRBV7-8	TRBJ2-1	17	.	TGTGCCAGCAGCTTACCGGCTAGCGGGGAGACCTACAATGAGCAGTTCTTC	CASSLPASGETYNEQFF
.	TRBV5-1	TRBJ1-2	14	.	TGCGCCAGCAGCTCAAACCCCGCCGGGAGGGGCTACACCTTC	CASSSNPAGRGYTF
.	TRBV5-8	TRBJ1-1	14	.	TGTGCCTCCCCTGGGAGTGGGCAGAACACTGAAGCTTTCTTT	CASPGSGQNTEAFF
.	TRBV7-9	TRBJ1-5	14	.	TGTGCCAGCAGCACGGGACAAAGCAATCAGCCCCAGCATTTT	CASSTGQSNQPQHF
TRBD2	TRBV4-1	TRBJ2-1	16	few	TGCGCCAGCAGCGATCTGCGGGGGGGCGTGAGGAATGAGCAGTTCTTC	CASSDLRGGVRNEQFF
TRBD1	TRBV29-1	TRBJ2-1	14	.	TGCAGCGTACGACAGGGGAGCTCCTACAATGAGCAGTTCTTC	CSVRQGSSYNEQFF
.	TRBV10-2	TRBJ1-1	11	once	TGCGCCAGCAGTTGGGGGGCTGAAGCTTTCTTT	CASSWGAEAFF
.	TRBV6-1	TRBJ1-1	13	few	TGTGCCAGCACCTCCTATAGGGGGACTGAAGCTTTCTTT	CASTSYRGTEAFF
.	TRBV7-2	TRBJ1-4	15	.	TGTGCCAGCAGCTTGATGAGGGGGAATAATGAAAAACTGTTTTTT	CASSLMRGNNEKLFF
.	TRBV11-1	TRBJ1-5	19	.	TGTGCCAGCAGCCGATCCGGGACTGCCGTTTTAAATAGCAATCAGCCCCAGCATTTT	CASSRSGTAVLNSNQPQHF
TRBD1	TRBV5-1	TRBJ2-2	14	.	TGCGCCAGCAGCTTGTCCCAGGGGGCCGGGGAGCTGTTTTTT	CASSLSQGAGELFF